Here is one T cell receptor (beta chain) with its context. What it binds is not known. The sample is drawn from a study of cytomegalovirus exposure and HLA in healthy donors. Findings and caveats of the study: The TCR clusters that emerged in the first cohort tended, a later analysis found, to co-occur in the 110 or so validation repertoires. Testing in vitro showed three CMV-associated chains specific for CMV antigens.

The donors were members of the roughly 120-subject validation cohort (separate from the roughly 670-subject first cohort). Germline V gene sequence: CDR1 SGHTA, CDR2 FQGNSA. The junction had 7 bases not matched to a gene; V was cut back by 6 bases and J by 2 bases. The CDR3 is 15 amino acids. Assay: immunoSEQ multiplex PCR; the TCRdb copy retains only in-frame clones and omits some. The sample has around 300,000 clones, 75% to 90% seen once. The receptor was derived from a woman aged 25 to 39 in good health and CMV-seropositive. Sequencing used PBMCs. The chain is built from TRBV7-2 and TRBJ2-7, with 10 bases aligning to TRBD2. CDR3 residues: CASSSLAGLAYEQYF. CDR3 nucleotide sequence: TGTGCCAGCAGTTCACTAGCGGGGTTAGCCTACGAGCAGTACTTC.